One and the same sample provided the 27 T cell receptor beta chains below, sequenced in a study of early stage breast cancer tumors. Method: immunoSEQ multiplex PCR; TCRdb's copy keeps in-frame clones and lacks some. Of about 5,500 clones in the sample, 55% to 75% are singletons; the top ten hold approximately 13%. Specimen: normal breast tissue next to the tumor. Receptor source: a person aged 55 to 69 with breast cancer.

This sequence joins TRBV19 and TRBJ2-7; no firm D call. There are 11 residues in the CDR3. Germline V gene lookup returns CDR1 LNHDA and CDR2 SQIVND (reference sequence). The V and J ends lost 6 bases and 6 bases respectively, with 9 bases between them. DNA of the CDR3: TGTGCCAGTAGACGAGTCAGCGAGCAGTACTTC. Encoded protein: CASRRVSEQYF.

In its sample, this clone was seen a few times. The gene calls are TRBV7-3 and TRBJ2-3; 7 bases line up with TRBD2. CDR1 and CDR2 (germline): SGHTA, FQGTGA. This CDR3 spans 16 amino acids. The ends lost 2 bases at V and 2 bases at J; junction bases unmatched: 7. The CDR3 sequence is CASSLGASGYTDTQYF. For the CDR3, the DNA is TGTGCCAGCAGCTTAGGGGCTAGCGGTTACACAGATACGCAGTATTTT.

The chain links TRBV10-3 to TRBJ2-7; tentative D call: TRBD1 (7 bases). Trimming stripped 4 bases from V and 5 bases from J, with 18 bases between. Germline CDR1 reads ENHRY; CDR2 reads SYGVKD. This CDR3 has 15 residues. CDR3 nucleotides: TGTGCCATCAGTGGAAGACAGGGAGGTAGGAACGAGCAGTACTTC. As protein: CAISGRQGGRNEQYF.

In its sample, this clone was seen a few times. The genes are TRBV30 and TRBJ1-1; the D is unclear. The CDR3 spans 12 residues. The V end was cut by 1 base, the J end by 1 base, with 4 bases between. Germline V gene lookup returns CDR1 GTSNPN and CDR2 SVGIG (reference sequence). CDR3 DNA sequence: TGTGCCTGGAGTGCCGAGAACACTGAAGCTTTCTTT. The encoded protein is CAWSAENTEAFF.

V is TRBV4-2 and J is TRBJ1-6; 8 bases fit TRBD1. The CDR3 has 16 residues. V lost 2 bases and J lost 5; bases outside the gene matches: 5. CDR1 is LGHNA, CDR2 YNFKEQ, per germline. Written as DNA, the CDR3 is TGTGCCAGCAGCCAACACCAGGGGGCTAATAATTCACCCCTCCACTTT. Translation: CASSQHQGANNSPLHF.

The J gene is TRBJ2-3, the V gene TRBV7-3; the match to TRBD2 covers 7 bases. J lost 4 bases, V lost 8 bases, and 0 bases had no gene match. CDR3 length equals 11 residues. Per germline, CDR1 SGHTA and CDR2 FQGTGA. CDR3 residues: CASGGADTQYF. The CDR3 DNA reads TGTGCCAGCGGGGGGGCAGATACGCAGTATTTT.

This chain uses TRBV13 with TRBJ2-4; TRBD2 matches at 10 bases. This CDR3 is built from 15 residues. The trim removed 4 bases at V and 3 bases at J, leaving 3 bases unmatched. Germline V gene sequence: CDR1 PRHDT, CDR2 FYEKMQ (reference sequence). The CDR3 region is CASSWTSGNKNIQYF. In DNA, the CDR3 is TGTGCCAGCAGCTGGACTAGCGGAAACAAAAACATTCAGTACTTC.

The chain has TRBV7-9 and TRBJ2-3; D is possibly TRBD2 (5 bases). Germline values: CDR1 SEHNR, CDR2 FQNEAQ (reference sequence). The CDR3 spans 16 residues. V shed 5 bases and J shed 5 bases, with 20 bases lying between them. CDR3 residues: CASSPDQRPAGDTQYF. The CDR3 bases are TGTGCCAGCAGCCCAGATCAACGACCGGCGGGAGATACGCAGTATTTT.

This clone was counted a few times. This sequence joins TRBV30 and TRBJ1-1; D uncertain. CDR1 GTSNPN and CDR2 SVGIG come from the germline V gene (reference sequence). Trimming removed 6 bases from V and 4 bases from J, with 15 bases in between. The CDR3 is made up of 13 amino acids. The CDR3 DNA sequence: TGTGCCTGCTTGACGAGGGCTGGCACTGAAGCTTTCTTT. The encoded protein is CACLTRAGTEAFF.

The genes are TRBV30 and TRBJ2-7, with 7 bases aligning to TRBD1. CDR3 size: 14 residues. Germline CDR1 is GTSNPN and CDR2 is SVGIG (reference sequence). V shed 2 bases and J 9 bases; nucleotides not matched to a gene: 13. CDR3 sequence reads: CAWSRGQRPDRQYF. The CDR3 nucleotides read TGTGCCTGGAGTAGGGGACAGCGTCCTGATCGGCAGTACTTC.

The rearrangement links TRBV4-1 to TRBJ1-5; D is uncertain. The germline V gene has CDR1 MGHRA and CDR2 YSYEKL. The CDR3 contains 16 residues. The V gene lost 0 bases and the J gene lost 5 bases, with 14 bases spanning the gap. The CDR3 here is CASSQEVVEGYQPQHF. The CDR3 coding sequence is TGCGCCAGCAGCCAAGAGGTCGTGGAGGGCTATCAGCCCCAGCATTTT.

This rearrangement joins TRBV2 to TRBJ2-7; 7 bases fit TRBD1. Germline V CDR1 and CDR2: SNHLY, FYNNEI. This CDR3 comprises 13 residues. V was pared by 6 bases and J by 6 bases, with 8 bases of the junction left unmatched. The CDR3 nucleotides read TGTGCCAGCAGCCAAATAGGGGGCGGCGAGCAGTACTTC. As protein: CASSQIGGGEQYF.

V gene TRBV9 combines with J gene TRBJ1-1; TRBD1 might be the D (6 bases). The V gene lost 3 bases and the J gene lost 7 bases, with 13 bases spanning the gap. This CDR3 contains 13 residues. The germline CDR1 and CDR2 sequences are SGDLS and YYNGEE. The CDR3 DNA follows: TGTGCCAGCAGCGGATGGGAAGGGGGTGAAGCTTTCTTT. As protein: CASSGWEGGEAFF.

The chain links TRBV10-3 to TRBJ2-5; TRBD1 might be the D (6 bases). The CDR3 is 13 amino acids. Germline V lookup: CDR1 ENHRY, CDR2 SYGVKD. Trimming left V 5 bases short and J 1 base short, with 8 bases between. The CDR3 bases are TGTGCCATCAGTCTGGACAGCCAAGAGACCCAGTACTTC. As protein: CAISLDSQETQYF.

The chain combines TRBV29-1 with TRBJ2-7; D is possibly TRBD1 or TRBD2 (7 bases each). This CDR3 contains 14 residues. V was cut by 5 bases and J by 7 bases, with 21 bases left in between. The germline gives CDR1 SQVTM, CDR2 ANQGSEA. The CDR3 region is CSVLEGAAGREQYF. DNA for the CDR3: TGCAGCGTTCTGGAGGGGGCGGCCGGGAGGGAGCAGTACTTC.

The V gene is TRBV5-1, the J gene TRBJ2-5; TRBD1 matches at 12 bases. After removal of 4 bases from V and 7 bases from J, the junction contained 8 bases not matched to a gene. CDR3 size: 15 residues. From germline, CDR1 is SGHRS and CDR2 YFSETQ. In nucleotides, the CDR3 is TGCGCCAGCAGCACCGGGACAGGGGGCGGAGGGACCCAGTACTTC. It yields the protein CASSTGTGGGGTQYF. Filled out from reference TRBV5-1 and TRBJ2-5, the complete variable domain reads KAGVTQTPRYLIKTRGQQVTLSCSPISGHRSVSWYQQTPGQGLQFLFEYFSETQRNKGNFPGRFSGRQFSNSRSEMNVSTLELGDSALYLCASSTGTGGGGTQYFGPGTRLLVL.

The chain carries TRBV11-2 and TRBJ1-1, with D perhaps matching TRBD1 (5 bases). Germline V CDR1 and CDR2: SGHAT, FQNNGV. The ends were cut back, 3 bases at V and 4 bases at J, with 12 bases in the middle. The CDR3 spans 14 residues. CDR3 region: CASSFLRVGTEAFF. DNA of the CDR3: TGTGCCAGCAGCTTCCTCAGGGTGGGCACTGAAGCTTTCTTT.

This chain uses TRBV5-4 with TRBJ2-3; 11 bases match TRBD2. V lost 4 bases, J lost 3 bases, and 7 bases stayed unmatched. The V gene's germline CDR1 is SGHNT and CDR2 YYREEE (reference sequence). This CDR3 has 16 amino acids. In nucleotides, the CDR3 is TGTGCCAGCAGCCAGGGACTAGCGGAATTAACAGATACGCAGTATTTT. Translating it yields CASSQGLAELTDTQYF.

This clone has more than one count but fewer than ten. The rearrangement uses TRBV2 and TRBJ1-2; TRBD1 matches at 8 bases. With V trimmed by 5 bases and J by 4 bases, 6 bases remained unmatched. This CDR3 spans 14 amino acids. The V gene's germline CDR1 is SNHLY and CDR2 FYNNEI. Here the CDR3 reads CASSYYRGGYGYTF. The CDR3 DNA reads TGTGCCAGCAGTTACTACAGGGGGGGCTATGGCTACACCTTC.

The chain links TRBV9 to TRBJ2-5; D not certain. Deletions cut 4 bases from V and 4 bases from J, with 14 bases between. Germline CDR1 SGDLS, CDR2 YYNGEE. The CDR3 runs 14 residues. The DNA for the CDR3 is TGTGCCAGCAGCACTTCGACCCTCGGAGAGACCCAGTACTTC. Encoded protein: CASSTSTLGETQYF.

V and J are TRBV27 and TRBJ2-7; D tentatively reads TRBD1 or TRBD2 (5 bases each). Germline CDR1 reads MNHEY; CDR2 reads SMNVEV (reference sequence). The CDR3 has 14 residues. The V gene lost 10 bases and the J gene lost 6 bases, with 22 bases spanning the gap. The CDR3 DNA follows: TGTGCCATCCTGAAATCCGGGACGGGCCTCGAGCAGTACTTC. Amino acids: CAILKSGTGLEQYF.

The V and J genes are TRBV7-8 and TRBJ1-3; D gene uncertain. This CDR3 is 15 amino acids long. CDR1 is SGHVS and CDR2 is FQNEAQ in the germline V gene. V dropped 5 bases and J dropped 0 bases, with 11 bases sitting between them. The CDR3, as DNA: TGTGCCAGCAGCCAGGACGGGAGCTCTGGAAACACCATATATTTT. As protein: CASSQDGSSGNTIYF. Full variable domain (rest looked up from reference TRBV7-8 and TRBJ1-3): GAGVSQSPRYKVAKRGQDVALRCDPISGHVSLFWYQQALGQGPEFLTYFQNEAQLDKSGLPSDRFFAERPEGSVSTLKIQRTQQEDSAVYLCASSQDGSSGNTIYFGEGSWLTVV.

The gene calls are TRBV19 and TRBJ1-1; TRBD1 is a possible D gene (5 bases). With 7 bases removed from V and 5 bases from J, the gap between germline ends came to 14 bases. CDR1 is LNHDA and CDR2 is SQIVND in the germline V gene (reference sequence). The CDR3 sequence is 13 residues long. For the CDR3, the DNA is TGTGCCAGTAACCGCGGGGGTCAGACTGAAGCTTTCTTT. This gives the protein CASNRGGQTEAFF.

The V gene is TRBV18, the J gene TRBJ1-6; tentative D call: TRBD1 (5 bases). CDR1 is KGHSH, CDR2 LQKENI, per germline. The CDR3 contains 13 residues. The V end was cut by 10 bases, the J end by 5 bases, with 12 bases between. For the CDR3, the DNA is TGTGCCACCTCCCAGGGAAATAATTCACCCCTCCACTTT. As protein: CATSQGNNSPLHF.

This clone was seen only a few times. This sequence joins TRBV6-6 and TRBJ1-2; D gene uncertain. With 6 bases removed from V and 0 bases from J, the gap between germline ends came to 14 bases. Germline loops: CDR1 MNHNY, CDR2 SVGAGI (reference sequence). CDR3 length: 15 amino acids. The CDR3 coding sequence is TGTGCCAGCAGACCCTCTAGTGTAGCTAACTATGGCTACACCTTC. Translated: CASRPSSVANYGYTF.

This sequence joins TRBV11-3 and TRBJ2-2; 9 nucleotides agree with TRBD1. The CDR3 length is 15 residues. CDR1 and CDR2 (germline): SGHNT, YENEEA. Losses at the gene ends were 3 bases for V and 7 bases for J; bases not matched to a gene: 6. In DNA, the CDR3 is TGTGCCAGCAGCTTGGCACAGGGGGCTGGCGGGGAGCTGTTTTTT. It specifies CASSLAQGAGGELFF.

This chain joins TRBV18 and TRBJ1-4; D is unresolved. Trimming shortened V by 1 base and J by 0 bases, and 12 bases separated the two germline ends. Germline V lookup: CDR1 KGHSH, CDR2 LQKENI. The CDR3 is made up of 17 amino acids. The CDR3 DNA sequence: TGTGCCAGCTCACCACGACTAACCGTTGCAACTAATGAAAAACTGTTTTTT. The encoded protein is CASSPRLTVATNEKLFF.